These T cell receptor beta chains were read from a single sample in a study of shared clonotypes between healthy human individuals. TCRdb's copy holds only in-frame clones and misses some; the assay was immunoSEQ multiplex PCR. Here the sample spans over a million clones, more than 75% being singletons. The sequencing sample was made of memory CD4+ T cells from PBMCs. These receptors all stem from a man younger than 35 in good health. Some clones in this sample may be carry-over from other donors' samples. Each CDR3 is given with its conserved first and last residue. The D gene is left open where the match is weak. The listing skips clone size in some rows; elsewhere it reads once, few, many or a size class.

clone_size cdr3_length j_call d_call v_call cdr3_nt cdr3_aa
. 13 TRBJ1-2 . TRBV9 TGTGCCAGCAGCGAGGGGGGAAAGGCTGGCTACACCTTC CASSEGGKAGYTF
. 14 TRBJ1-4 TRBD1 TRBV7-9 TGTGCCAGCAGCTTCGACAGGGGAAGAGAAAAACTGTTTTTT CASSFDRGREKLFF
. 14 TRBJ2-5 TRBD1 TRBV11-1 TGTGCCAGCAGCTCCGGGACAGTAAGGGAGACCCAGTACTTC CASSSGTVRETQYF
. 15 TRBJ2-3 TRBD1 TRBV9 TGTGCCAGCAGCGTAGCCGGGACAGCCACAGATACGCAGTATTTT CASSVAGTATDTQYF
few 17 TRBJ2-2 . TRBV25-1 TGTGCCAGCAGTGGGGGGCGAGGGGCAGTGAACACCGGGGAGCTGTTTTTT CASSGGRGAVNTGELFF
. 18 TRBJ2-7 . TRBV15 TGTGCCACCAGCAGAGATGAGGGGTTTTCGGTGGATTTGGGCGAGCAGTACTTC CATSRDEGFSVDLGEQYF
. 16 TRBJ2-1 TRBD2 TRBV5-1 TGCGCCAGCAGTCCCTTGGGGACTAGCACAGGTAATGAGCAGTTCTTC CASSPLGTSTGNEQFF
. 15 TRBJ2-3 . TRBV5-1 TGCGCCAGCAGCTTGGGAGACCTCGAGGGAGATACGCAGTATTTT CASSLGDLEGDTQYF
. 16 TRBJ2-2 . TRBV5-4 TGTGCCAGCAGCAGGGCGGTGCGGGAGAACACCGGGGAGCTGTTTTTT CASSRAVRENTGELFF
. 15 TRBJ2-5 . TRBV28 TGTGCCAGCACCAAACAAAGACTAGTAGTCGAGACCCAGTACTTC CASTKQRLVVETQYF
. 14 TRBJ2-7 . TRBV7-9 TGTGCCAGCAGTTCTACAGGGCTCTCCTACGAGCAGTACTTC CASSSTGLSYEQYF
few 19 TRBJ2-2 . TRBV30 TGTGCCTGGAGTGGCGAGCCGGAGGCGGAGAGTCGAGAAGCCGGGGAGCTGTTTTTT CAWSGEPEAESREAGELFF
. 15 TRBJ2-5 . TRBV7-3 TGTGCCAGCAGCTTAAGTGGGACTCCTGGGGAGACCCAGTACTTC CASSLSGTPGETQYF
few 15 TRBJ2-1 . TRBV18 TGTGCCAGCTCACCGGACTACCCCCGAGGGAATGAGCAGTTCTTC CASSPDYPRGNEQFF
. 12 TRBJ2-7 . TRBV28 TGTGCCAGCAGCCTACTCCCGTACGAGCAGTACTTC CASSLLPYEQYF
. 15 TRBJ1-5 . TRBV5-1 TGCGCCAGCAGCCTCGGACCCGAAACTCATCAGCCCCAGCATTTT CASSLGPETHQPQHF
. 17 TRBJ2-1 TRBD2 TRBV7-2 TGTGCCAGCAGGTCCCTCAGGGCGGGAGGGCCAGCCCGGGGGCAGTTCTTC CASRSLRAGGPARGQFF
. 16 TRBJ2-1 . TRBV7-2 TGTGCCAGCAGCCAAGCGCCGGGTCACGGGTCCAATGAGCAGTTCTTC CASSQAPGHGSNEQFF
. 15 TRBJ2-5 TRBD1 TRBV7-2 TGTGCCAGCAGCCCGCAGGGGGCAGGGGATGAGACCCAGTACTTC CASSPQGAGDETQYF
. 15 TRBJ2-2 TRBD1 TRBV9 TGTGCCAGCAGCGTGACGGACAGGAGCACCGGGGAGCTGTTTTTT CASSVTDRSTGELFF
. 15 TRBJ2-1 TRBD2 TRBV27 TGTGCCAGCAGATCCTTAATAGCGGGAGGGCCCCCAGCGTTCTTC CASRSLIAGGPPAFF
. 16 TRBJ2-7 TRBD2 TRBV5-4 TGTGCCAGCAGCTTGGGAAGGACTAGCGGCACCTACGAGCAGTACTTC CASSLGRTSGTYEQYF
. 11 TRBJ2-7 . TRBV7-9 TGTGCCAGCAGCCGACCCTACGAGCAGTACTTC CASSRPYEQYF
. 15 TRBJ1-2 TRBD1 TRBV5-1 TGCGCCAGCAGCTCCACCGAACGACAGGGTGGGGGCTACACCTTC CASSSTERQGGGYTF
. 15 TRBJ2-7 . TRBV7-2 TGTGCCAGCAGCTTAGGCCAGGGACGTGGGTACGAGCAGTACTTC CASSLGQGRGYEQYF
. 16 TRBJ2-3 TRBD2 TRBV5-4 TGTGCCAGCAGCCCGACACCTAGCGGAGGGAGGGATACGCAGTATTTT CASSPTPSGGRDTQYF
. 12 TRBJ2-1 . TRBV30 TGTGCCTGGACCCGGACTCGCCTTGAGCAGTTCTTC CAWTRTRLEQFF
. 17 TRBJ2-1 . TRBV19 TGTGCCAGTAGTATAGCCTCTGGGGGGCGGCCCTACAATGAGCAGTTCTTC CASSIASGGRPYNEQFF
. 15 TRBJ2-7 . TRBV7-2 TGTGCCAGCAGCTTAAGGTACTACAACTCCTACGAGCAGTACTTC CASSLRYYNSYEQYF
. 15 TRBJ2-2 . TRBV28 TGTGCCAGCAGCCTCGCAGGGGCCGGGCCCGGGGAGCTGTTTTTT CASSLAGAGPGELFF
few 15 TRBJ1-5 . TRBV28 TGTGCCAGCAGCACAAGCTCTACGAGCAATCAGCCCCAGCATTTT CASSTSSTSNQPQHF
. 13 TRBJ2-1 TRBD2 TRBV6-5 TGTGCCACCCGAAGGGAGGGGCTAAATGAGCAGTTCTTC CATRREGLNEQFF
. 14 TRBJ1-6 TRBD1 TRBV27 TGTGCCAGCAGTTTAGGACAGGGAAATTCACCCCTCCACTTT CASSLGQGNSPLHF
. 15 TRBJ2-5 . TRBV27 TGTGCCAGCAGCCTCGTAGGGGTTGGGGCCGAGACCCAGTACTTC CASSLVGVGAETQYF
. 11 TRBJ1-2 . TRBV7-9 TGTGCCAGCAGCATGAACTATGGCTACACCTTC CASSMNYGYTF
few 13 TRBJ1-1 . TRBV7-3 TGTGCCAGCAGCTTATTGCGGAACACTGAAGCTTTCTTT CASSLLRNTEAFF
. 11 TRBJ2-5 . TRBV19 TGTGCCACATCGACGGAAGAGACCCAGTACTTC CATSTEETQYF
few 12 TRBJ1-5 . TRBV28 TGTGCCAGCCGGACAGTTGGTCAGCCCCAGCATTTT CASRTVGQPQHF
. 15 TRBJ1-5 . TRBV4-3 TGCGCCAGCAGCCAAGAGACCGGGGGCAATCAGCCCCAGCATTTT CASSQETGGNQPQHF
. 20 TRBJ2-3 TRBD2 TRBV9 TGTGCCAGCAGCGTAGACGCCGGCGGGAGACCCTATAGTATCACAGATACGCAGTATTTT CASSVDAGGRPYSITDTQYF
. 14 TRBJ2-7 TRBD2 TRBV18 TGTGCCAGCTCACCGACTAGCGGCGACTACGAGCAGTACTTC CASSPTSGDYEQYF
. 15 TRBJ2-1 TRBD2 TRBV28 TGTGCCAGCAGTTCATCCGGGAGGGGCGAAGAAGAGCAGTTCTTC CASSSSGRGEEEQFF
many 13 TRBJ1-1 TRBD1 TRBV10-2 TGCGCCAGCGGGGGGACAGTCCGCACTGAAGCTTTCTTT CASGGTVRTEAFF
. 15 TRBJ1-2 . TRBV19 TGTGCCAGTAGTTTAACAGGAGAACTAAACTATGGCTACACCTTC CASSLTGELNYGYTF
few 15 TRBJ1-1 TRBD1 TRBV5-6 TGTGCCAGCAGCGCTTTACAGGGGGCTGGGACTGAAGCTTTCTTT CASSALQGAGTEAFF
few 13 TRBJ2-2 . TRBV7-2 TGTGCCAGCAGCTTCTTCGAGACCGGGGAGCTGTTTTTT CASSFFETGELFF
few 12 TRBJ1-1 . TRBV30 TGTGCCTGGAGTCAAACAGGGAGAGGAGCTTTCTTT CAWSQTGRGAFF
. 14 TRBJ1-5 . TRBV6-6 TGTGCCAGCAGTTACGGTCAGCTCAATCAGCCCCAGCATTTT CASSYGQLNQPQHF
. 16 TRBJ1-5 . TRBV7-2 TGTGCCAGCAGCCCTACCGGGACGGTAAAGAATCAGCCCCAGCATTTT CASSPTGTVKNQPQHF
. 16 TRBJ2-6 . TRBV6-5 TGTGCCAGCAGTTACTCGAGACAATCTGGGGCCAACGTCCTGACTTTC CASSYSRQSGANVLTF
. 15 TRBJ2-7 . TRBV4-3 TGCGCCAGCAGCCAAGCCCGGACGGCCCGCTACGAGCAGTACTTC CASSQARTARYEQYF
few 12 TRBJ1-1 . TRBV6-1 TGTGCCAGCGGGGGACGGAACACTGAAGCTTTCTTT CASGGRNTEAFF
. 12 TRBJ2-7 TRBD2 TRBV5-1 TGCGCCAGCAGCCAATCGGGGGGCGAGCAGTACTTC CASSQSGGEQYF
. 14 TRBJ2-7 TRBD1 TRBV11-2 TGTGCCAGCAGCTTAAGACAGGGACCCTACGAGCAGTACTTC CASSLRQGPYEQYF